This TCR beta chain was found in a study of shared clonotypes between healthy human individuals. TCRdb's table, derived via immunoSEQ multiplex PCR, lists solely in-frame clones and lacks some. There are some 2 million clones in the sample; about 95% occur only once, and approximately 1% lies in the top ten. The study, taken as a whole, reports: Shared clonotypes across all four donors exceeded non-shared ones in generation probability. In this cohort, only blood was sampled, and tissue repertoires likely differ.

About this clone itself: Its antigen remains unidentified.

Terminally differentiated effector memory CD45RA+ cells were excluded from the naive CD8 cells, which were CD45RO-negative and positively selected for CCR7. The length of the CDR3 is 14 residues. The V end was cut by 5 bases, the J end by 4 bases, with 14 bases between. CDR1 is MGHRA, CDR2 YSYEKL, per germline. Sequenced sample: naive CD8+ T cells sorted from blood. The TCR sequence derives from a man aged 18 to 29 in good health. The chain couples TRBV4-1 to TRBJ1-1, with no clear D. The CDR3 region has the DNA TGCGCCAGCAGCTCTGGACCGTGGAGCACTGAAGCTTTCTTT. Translation gives CASSSGPWSTEAFF.